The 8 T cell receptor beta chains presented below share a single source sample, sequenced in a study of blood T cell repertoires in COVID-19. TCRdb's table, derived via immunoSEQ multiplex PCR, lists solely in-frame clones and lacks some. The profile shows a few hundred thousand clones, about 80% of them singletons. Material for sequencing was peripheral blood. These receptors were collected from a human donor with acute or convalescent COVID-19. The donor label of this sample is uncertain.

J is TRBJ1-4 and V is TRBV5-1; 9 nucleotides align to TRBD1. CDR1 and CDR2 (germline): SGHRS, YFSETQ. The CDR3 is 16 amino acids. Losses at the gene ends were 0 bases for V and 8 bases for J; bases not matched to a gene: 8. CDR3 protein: CASSLASGTGKEKLFF. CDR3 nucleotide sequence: TGCGCCAGCAGCTTGGCCTCCGGGACAGGGAAGGAAAAACTGTTTTTT.

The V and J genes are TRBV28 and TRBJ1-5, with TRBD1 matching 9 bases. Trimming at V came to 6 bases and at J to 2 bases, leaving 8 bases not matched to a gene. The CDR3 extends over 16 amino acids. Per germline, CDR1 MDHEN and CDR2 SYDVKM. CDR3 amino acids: CASRPQGARGNQPQHF. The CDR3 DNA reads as TGTGCCAGCAGACCACAGGGGGCGCGGGGCAATCAGCCCCAGCATTTT. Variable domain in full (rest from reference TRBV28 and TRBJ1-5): DVKVTQSSRYLVKRTGEKVFLECVQDMDHENMFWYRQDPGLGLRLIYFSYDVKMKEKGDIPEGYSVSREKKERFSLILESASTNQTSMYLCASRPQGARGNQPQHFGDGTRLSIL.

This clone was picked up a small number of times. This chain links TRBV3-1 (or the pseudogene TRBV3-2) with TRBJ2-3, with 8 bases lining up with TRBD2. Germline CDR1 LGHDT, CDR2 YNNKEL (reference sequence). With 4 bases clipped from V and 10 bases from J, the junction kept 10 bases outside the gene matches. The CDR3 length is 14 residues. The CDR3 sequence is CASSPSSLAAAQYF. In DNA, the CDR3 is TGTGCCAGCAGCCCTTCCTCACTAGCGGCAGCGCAGTATTTT.

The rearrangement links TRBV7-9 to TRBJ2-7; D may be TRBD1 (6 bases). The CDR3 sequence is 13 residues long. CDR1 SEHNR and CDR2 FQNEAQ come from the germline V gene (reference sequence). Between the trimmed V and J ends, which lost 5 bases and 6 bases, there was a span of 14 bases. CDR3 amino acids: CASSHLTGREQYF. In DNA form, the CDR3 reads TGTGCCAGCAGCCACCTTACAGGGCGCGAGCAGTACTTC.

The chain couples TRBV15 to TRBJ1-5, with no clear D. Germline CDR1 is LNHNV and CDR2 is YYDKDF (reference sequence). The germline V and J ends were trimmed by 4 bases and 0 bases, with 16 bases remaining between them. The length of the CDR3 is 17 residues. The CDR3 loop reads CATSISPREYSNQPQHF. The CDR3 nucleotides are TGTGCCACCAGCATTAGCCCCCGTGAATATAGCAATCAGCCCCAGCATTTT.

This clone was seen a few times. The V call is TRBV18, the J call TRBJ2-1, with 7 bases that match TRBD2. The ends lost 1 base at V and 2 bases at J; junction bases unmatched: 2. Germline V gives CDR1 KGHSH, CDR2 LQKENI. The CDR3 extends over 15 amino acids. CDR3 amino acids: CASSPQREAYNEQFF. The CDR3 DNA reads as TGTGCCAGCTCACCACAACGGGAGGCCTACAATGAGCAGTTCTTC.

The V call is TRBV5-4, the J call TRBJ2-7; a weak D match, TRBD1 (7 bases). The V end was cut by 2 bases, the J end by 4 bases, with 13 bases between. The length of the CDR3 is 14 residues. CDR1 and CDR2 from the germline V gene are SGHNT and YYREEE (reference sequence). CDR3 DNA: TGTGCCAGCAGCTTAGGAGGGGGCTTATACGAGCAGTACTTC. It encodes CASSLGGGLYEQYF.

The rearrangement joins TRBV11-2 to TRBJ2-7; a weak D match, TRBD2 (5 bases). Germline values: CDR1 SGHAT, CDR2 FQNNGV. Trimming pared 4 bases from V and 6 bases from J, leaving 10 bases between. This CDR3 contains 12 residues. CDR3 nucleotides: TGTGCCAGCAGCTACCCTCGGGGCGAGCAGTACTTC. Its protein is CASSYPRGEQYF.